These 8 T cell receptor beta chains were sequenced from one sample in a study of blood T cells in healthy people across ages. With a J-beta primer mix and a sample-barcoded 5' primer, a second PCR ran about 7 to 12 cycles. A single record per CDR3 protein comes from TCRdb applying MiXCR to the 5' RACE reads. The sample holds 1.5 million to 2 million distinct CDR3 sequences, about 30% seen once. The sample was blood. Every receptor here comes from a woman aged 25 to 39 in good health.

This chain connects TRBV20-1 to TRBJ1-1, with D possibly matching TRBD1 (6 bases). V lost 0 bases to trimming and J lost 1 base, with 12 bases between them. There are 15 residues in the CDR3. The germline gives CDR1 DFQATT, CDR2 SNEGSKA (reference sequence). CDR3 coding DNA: TGCAGTGCTAGAGATCCACAGGGCGAGAACACTGAAGCTTTCTTT. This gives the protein CSARDPQGENTEAFF.

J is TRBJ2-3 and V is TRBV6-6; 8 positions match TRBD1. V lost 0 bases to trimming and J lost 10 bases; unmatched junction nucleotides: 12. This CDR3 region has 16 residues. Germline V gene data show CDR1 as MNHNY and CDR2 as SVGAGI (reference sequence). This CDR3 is CASSYSTGQGHKAQYF. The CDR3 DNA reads TGTGCCAGCAGTTACTCAACCGGACAGGGACACAAGGCGCAGTATTTT.

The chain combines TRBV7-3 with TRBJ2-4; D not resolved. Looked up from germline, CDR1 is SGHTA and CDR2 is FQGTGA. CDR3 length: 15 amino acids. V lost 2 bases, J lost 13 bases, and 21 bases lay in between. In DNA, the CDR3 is TGTGCCAGCAGCTTAGGTAGGGCTAATTACAATGAGCAGTACTTC. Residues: CASSLGRANYNEQYF.

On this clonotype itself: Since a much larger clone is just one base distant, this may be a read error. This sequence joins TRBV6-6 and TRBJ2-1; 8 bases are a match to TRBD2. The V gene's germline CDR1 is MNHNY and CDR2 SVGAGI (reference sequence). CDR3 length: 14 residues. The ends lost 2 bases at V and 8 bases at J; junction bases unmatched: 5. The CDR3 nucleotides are TGTGCCAGCAGTTACGGACTAGCCGGCCATGAGCAGTTCTTC. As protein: CASSYGLAGHEQFF.

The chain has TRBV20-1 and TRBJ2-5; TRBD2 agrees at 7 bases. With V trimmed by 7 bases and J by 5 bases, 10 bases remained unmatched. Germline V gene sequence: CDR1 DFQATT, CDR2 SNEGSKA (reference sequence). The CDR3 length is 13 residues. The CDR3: CSVSGRSRETQYF. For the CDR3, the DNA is TGCAGTGTGTCCGGGAGGTCGAGGGAGACCCAGTACTTC.

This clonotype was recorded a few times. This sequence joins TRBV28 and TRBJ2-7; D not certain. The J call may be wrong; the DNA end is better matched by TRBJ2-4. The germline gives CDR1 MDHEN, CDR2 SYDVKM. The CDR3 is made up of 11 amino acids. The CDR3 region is CASSPRYIQYF. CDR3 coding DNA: TGTGCCAGCAGTCCACGATACATTCAGTACTTC.

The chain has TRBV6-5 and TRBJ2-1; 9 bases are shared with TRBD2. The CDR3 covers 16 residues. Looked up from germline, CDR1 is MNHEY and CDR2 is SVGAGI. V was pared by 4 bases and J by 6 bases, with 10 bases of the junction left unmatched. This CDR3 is CASSSRGSGSPNEQFF. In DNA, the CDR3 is TGTGCCAGCAGTTCGCGGGGTAGCGGGAGTCCCAATGAGCAGTTCTTC.

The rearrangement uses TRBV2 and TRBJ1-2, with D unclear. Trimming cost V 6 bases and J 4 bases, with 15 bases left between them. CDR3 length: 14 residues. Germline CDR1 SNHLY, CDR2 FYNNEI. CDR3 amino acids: CASSLTLGLYGYTF. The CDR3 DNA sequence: TGTGCCAGCAGCCTCACTCTGGGCCTCTATGGCTACACCTTC.